This entry describes one TCR beta chain. The antigen is unknown. This specimen belongs to a study of cytomegalovirus exposure and HLA in healthy donors. Regarding the study as a whole: The authors enumerated over 150 TCR beta chains as linked to cytomegalovirus.

The donors were members of the validation cohort comprising approximately 120 subjects, separate from the roughly 670-subject first cohort. The protocol was immunoSEQ multiplex PCR, while the TCRdb copy is restricted to in-frame clones and leaves out a portion. Of about 120,000 clones in the sample, around 89% were seen once. Source material: PBMCs. The receptor comes from a woman aged 18 to 35 in good health and CMV-seropositive.

The chain's CDR3 is CASSMLATSTDTQYF. The CDR3, as DNA: TGTGCCAGTAGTATGCTAGCTACTAGCACAGATACGCAGTATTTT. This chain joins TRBV19 and TRBJ2-3; the D gene is possibly TRBD2 (5 bases). The V end was cut by 3 bases, the J end by 0 bases, with 10 bases between. CDR3 length: 15 residues. Germline V CDR1 and CDR2: LNHDA, SQIVND (reference sequence).